Listed below are T cell receptor beta chains from one sample, sequenced in a study of shared clonotypes between healthy human individuals. Libraries were prepared by immunoSEQ multiplex PCR; TCRdb keeps only in-frame clonotypes and omits some of them. The sample carries roughly 1,500,000 clones, nearly 99% recorded once. Sequenced input: naive CD4+ T cells sorted from blood. These receptors were taken from a young man in good health. CDR3s include the opening cysteine and the closing phenylalanine or tryptophan. D genes are given only for firm matches. Rows give clone size only sometimes, using once, few, many, or a class for an expanded clone.

CDR3 protein: CASKPGPNLQQTQYF; CDR3 DNA: TGTGCCAGCAAACCAGGACCTAACCTCCAACAGACCCAGTACTTC; J gene: TRBJ2-5; clone size: NA; V gene: TRBV10-3; D gene: NA
CDR3 protein: CASSRGGNDPNEQFF; CDR3 DNA: TGCGCCAGCAGCCGGGGCGGCAACGATCCCAATGAGCAGTTCTTC; J gene: TRBJ2-1; clone size: NA; V gene: TRBV5-1; D gene: NA
CDR3 protein: CASKSQGSGELFF; CDR3 DNA: TGTGCCAGCAAGTCTCAGGGATCCGGGGAGCTGTTTTTT; J gene: TRBJ2-2; clone size: NA; V gene: TRBV27; D gene: NA
CDR3 protein: CASSRRTGGRNEKLFF; CDR3 DNA: TGTGCCAGCAGCCGGAGGACAGGGGGTCGAAATGAAAAACTGTTTTTT; J gene: TRBJ1-4; clone size: NA; V gene: TRBV7-2; D gene: TRBD1
CDR3 protein: CASSPLEAGPSTDTQYF; CDR3 DNA: TGTGCCAGCTCACCACTAGAAGCGGGACCTAGCACAGATACGCAGTATTTT; J gene: TRBJ2-3; clone size: NA; V gene: TRBV18; D gene: TRBD2
CDR3 protein: CASSLGLTSGIDNEQFF; CDR3 DNA: TGCGCCAGCAGCTTGGGCTTGACTAGCGGGATTGACAATGAGCAGTTCTTC; J gene: TRBJ2-1; clone size: once; V gene: TRBV5-1; D gene: TRBD2
CDR3 protein: CASSPSGISGTEAFF; CDR3 DNA: TGTGCCAGCTCACCATCGGGGATCTCCGGCACTGAAGCTTTCTTT; J gene: TRBJ1-1; clone size: NA; V gene: TRBV18; D gene: NA
CDR3 protein: CASTDGGDGYTF; CDR3 DNA: TGCGCCAGCACTGATGGGGGAGATGGCTACACCTTC; J gene: TRBJ1-2; clone size: NA; V gene: TRBV5-1; D gene: NA
CDR3 protein: CASSSLLGISSGANVLTF; CDR3 DNA: TGTGCCAGCAGCTCCCTTCTAGGGATTTCCTCTGGGGCCAACGTCCTGACTTTC; J gene: TRBJ2-6; clone size: NA; V gene: TRBV7-9; D gene: NA
CDR3 protein: CASTTAGGRTQYF; CDR3 DNA: TGTGCCAGCACAACCGCGGGGGGGCGGACCCAGTACTTC; J gene: TRBJ2-5; clone size: NA; V gene: TRBV7-6; D gene: TRBD2
CDR3 protein: CASNHLGGESHEQYF; CDR3 DNA: TGTGCCAGCAACCACCTGGGCGGCGAATCCCACGAGCAGTACTTC; J gene: TRBJ2-7; clone size: once; V gene: TRBV6-5; D gene: NA
CDR3 protein: CASSNAVANTGELFF; CDR3 DNA: TGTGCCAGCAGTAATGCGGTCGCGAACACCGGGGAGCTGTTTTTT; J gene: TRBJ2-2; clone size: once; V gene: TRBV6-5; D gene: NA
CDR3 protein: CASSEYGTDTQYF; CDR3 DNA: TGTGCCAGCAGTGAATACGGTACAGATACGCAGTATTTT; J gene: TRBJ2-3; clone size: NA; V gene: TRBV25-1; D gene: NA
CDR3 protein: CASSQEQYNEQFF; CDR3 DNA: TGTGCCAGCAGTCAGGAGCAATACAATGAGCAGTTCTTC; J gene: TRBJ2-1; clone size: NA; V gene: TRBV7-8; D gene: NA
CDR3 protein: CASSLVRDTYEQYF; CDR3 DNA: TGCGCCAGCAGCTTGGTCCGAGACACCTACGAGCAGTACTTC; J gene: TRBJ2-7; clone size: NA; V gene: TRBV5-1; D gene: NA